This section outlines one T cell receptor (beta chain) sequence together with its context. Its cognate antigen is unknown. These data come from a study of T cells in Graves' hyperthyroidism and ophthalmopathy. Points from the study as a whole: Blood also contained most expanded thyroid clonotypes above 0.001.

The V segment lost 2 bases and the J segment 7 bases; nucleotides outside the gene matches: 8. The CDR3 is 15 residues long. Germline CDR1 is MNHEY and CDR2 is SVGEGT. Any patient presenting with uncontrolled infection, other autoimmune disease, pregnancy or lactation was left out. The source material, RNA transcripts, was used to amplify TCR beta CDR3 regions. TCR CDR3 regions were first amplified by RT-PCR with HTBI primers. Each CDR3 protein gets one entry after TCRdb re-called the multiplex PCR reads with MiXCR. The data contain over 450,000 distinct CDR3 sequences, 13% to 15% of them singletons. This TCR derives from a woman under 30 with Graves' hyperthyroidism. The chain recombines TRBV6-2 or TRBV6-3 with TRBJ2-1, with 7 bases fitting TRBD1. The sequenced sample consisted of blood. In DNA form, the CDR3 reads TGTGCCAGCAGTTACGACGAGGGGGCTCGGAATGAGCAGTTCTTC. Residues: CASSYDEGARNEQFF.